These T cell receptor beta chains were read from a single sample in a study of neurological immune-mediated disorders. TCRdb called the 5' RACE reads again in MiXCR, with one record for every CDR3 protein. The sample lists about 81,000 distinct CDR3 sequences; about 4% were seen once. Material: PBMCs. The receptors shown here come from a woman aged 60 to 75 with multiple sclerosis. The CDR3 runs from the conserved cysteine through the conserved F or W. A D gene is named only where the DNA matches it firmly. Not all rows give a size; the values are once, few, many and, for expanded clones, a class.

cdr3_length j_call d_call clone_size v_call cdr3_aa cdr3_nt
14 TRBJ2-7 - many TRBV19 CASSSPRTLYEQYF TGTGCCAGTAGTAGCCCTAGGACACTTTACGAGCAGTACTTC
11 TRBJ2-7 - many TRBV5-1 CASSTGREQYF TGCGCCAGCAGCACAGGCCGGGAGCAGTACTTC
13 TRBJ1-1 TRBD1 many TRBV5-1 CASSLETGGEAFF TGCGCCAGCAGCTTGGAGACAGGGGGTGAAGCTTTCTTT
17 TRBJ2-5 TRBD2 many TRBV5-1 CASSLGLLAGPQETQYF TGCGCCAGCAGCTTGGGTCTACTAGCGGGGCCTCAAGAGACCCAGTACTTC
14 TRBJ2-5 - many TRBV5-1 CASSLGHRQETQYF TGCGCCAGCAGCTTGGGTCATAGGCAAGAGACCCAGTACTTC
12 TRBJ1-5 - many TRBV7-2 CASSYGTSPQHF TGTGCCAGCAGCTACGGGACCTCGCCCCAGCATTTT
12 TRBJ2-7 TRBD1 many TRBV10-2 CASRGQAYEQYF TGCGCCAGCAGGGGACAGGCCTACGAGCAGTACTTC
15 TRBJ2-7 - many TRBV5-1 CASSFVRGLSYEQYF TGCGCCAGCAGCTTCGTGAGGGGCCTCTCCTACGAGCAGTACTTC
14 TRBJ2-5 - many TRBV11-2 CASSRRDSQETQYF TGTGCCAGCAGCCGGCGGGACAGTCAAGAGACCCAGTACTTC
16 TRBJ1-6 TRBD1 many TRBV11-2 CASSPLAGTVNSPLHF TGTGCCAGCAGCCCACTAGCCGGGACAGTTAATTCACCCCTCCACTTT
15 TRBJ1-6 TRBD1 many TRBV7-9 CASSLVGTGFSPLHF TGTGCCAGCAGCTTAGTTGGGACAGGCTTTTCACCCCTCCACTTT
13 TRBJ2-7 - many TRBV7-2 CASSEQVAYEQYF TGTGCCAGCAGCGAACAGGTTGCCTACGAGCAGTACTTC
16 TRBJ1-1 - many TRBV9 CASSVALGDSDTEAFF TGTGCCAGCAGCGTAGCTTTGGGCGACAGTGACACTGAAGCTTTCTTT
17 TRBJ2-1 TRBD2 many TRBV5-1 CASSISLAGGAYNEQFF TGCGCCAGCAGCATATCACTAGCGGGGGGAGCTTACAATGAGCAGTTCTTC
17 TRBJ2-1 TRBD2 many TRBV7-9 CASSPGLAGAFFPEQFF TGTGCCAGCAGCCCGGGACTAGCGGGGGCCTTTTTTCCTGAGCAGTTCTTC
13 TRBJ1-2 - many TRBV5-1 CASSTRGDYGYTF TGCGCCAGCAGCACTAGGGGGGACTATGGCTACACCTTC
14 TRBJ2-7 - many TRBV2 CASSEGSDGYEQYF TGTGCCAGCAGTGAGGGATCGGACGGCTACGAGCAGTACTTC
15 TRBJ1-5 TRBD1 many TRBV3-1 CASSQQQGAGQPQHF TGTGCCAGCAGCCAACAACAGGGGGCCGGTCAGCCCCAGCATTTT
17 TRBJ2-2 TRBD2 many TRBV5-1 CASSPQSGGLFTGELFF TGCGCCAGCAGCCCACAATCGGGGGGGCTTTTTACCGGGGAGCTGTTTTTT
16 TRBJ2-4 TRBD2 many TRBV9 CASSPRRGGAKNIQYF TGTGCCAGCAGCCCCCGCCGGGGGGGGGCCAAAAACATTCAGTACTTC
14 TRBJ2-5 TRBD1 many TRBV7-2 CASSAGTARETQYF TGTGCCAGCAGCGCCGGGACAGCGAGGGAGACCCAGTACTTC
14 TRBJ1-2 - many TRBV14 CASSQERGYYGYTF TGTGCCAGCAGCCAAGAAAGGGGCTACTATGGCTACACCTTC
12 TRBJ1-1 - many TRBV20-1 CSAKQANTEAFF TGCAGTGCAAAACAGGCGAACACTGAAGCTTTCTTT
14 TRBJ1-6 TRBD1 many TRBV3-1 CASSPGQGPMRVHF TGTGCCAGCAGCCCCGGACAGGGCCCCATGCGGGTCCACTTT
15 TRBJ1-1 - many TRBV20-1 CSARDLRRLGPEAFF TGCAGTGCTAGAGATCTACGACGTTTAGGCCCTGAAGCTTTCTTT
15 TRBJ2-5 TRBD1 many TRBV29-1 CSASTGTGGRETQYF TGCAGCGCATCGACCGGGACAGGGGGCCGTGAGACCCAGTACTTC
14 TRBJ1-5 - many TRBV4-1 CASSQDHSSQPQHF TGCGCCAGCAGCCAAGATCACAGTTCTCAGCCCCAGCATTTT
16 TRBJ2-3 - many TRBV20-1 CSSVASRGGRTDTQYF TGCAGCTCCGTCGCCTCACGTGGGGGGCGCACAGATACGCAGTATTTT
14 TRBJ1-1 - many TRBV5-1 CASSLFPQNTEAFF TGCGCCAGCAGCTTGTTTCCCCAGAACACTGAAGCTTTCTTT
16 TRBJ2-2 - many TRBV15 CATSRRSGQGTGELFF TGTGCCACCAGCAGGAGATCTGGGCAGGGGACCGGGGAGCTGTTTTTT
14 TRBJ1-2 TRBD1 many TRBV5-1 CASSVDRDNYGYTF TGCGCCAGCAGCGTCGACAGGGACAACTATGGCTACACCTTC
18 TRBJ2-2 TRBD2 - TRBV28 CASSLVTSGGRNIAELFF TGTGCCAGCAGTTTGGTGACTAGCGGGGGGCGAAACATCGCGGAGCTGTTTTTT
16 TRBJ2-2 - many TRBV7-9 CASSLATGMNTGELFF TGTGCCAGCAGCTTAGCAACAGGGATGAACACCGGGGAGCTGTTTTTT
14 TRBJ2-3 TRBD2 many TRBV20-1 CSAELAGSTDTQYF TGCAGTGCAGAACTAGCGGGAAGCACAGATACGCAGTATTTT
12 TRBJ2-3 - many TRBV7-2 CASSLQGRTQYF TGTGCCAGCAGCCTACAGGGCCGTACGCAGTATTTT
12 TRBJ2-5 - many TRBV10-3 CAISDNDETQYF TGTGCCATCAGTGATAACGACGAGACCCAGTACTTC
14 TRBJ1-4 - many TRBV2 CASRKGTTNEKLFF TGTGCCAGCAGGAAAGGGACAACTAATGAAAAACTGTTTTTT
12 TRBJ2-7 - many TRBV10-3 CAISESVYEQYF TGTGCCATCAGTGAGTCGGTGTACGAGCAGTACTTC
20 TRBJ2-5 TRBD2 many TRBV7-2 CASSLTLASGGSTPRETQYF TGTGCCAGCAGCTTAACGTTGGCTAGCGGGGGGTCTACTCCCCGCGAGACCCAGTACTTC
13 TRBJ2-7 - many TRBV3-1 CASTRGPPYEQYF TGTGCCAGCACCAGGGGACCTCCCTACGAGCAGTACTTC